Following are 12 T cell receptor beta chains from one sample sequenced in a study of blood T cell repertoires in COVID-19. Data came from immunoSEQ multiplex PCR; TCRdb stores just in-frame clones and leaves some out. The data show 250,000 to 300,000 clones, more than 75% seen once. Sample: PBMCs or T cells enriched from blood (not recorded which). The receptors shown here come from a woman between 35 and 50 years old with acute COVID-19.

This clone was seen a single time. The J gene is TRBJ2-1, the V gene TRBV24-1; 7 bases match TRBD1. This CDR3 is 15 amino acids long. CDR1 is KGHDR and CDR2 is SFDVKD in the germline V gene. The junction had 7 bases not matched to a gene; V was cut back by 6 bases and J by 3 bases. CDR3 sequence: CATSPRQGVYNEQFF. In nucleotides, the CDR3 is TGTGCCACCAGTCCTAGACAGGGCGTCTACAATGAGCAGTTCTTC.

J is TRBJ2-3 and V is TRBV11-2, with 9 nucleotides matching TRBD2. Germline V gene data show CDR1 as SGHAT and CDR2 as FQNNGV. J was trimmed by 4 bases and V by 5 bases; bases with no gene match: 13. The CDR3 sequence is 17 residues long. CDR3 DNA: TGTGCCAGCAGCCAGGGGGTAGCGGGGGTTAGGGCAGATACGCAGTATTTT. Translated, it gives CASSQGVAGVRADTQYF.

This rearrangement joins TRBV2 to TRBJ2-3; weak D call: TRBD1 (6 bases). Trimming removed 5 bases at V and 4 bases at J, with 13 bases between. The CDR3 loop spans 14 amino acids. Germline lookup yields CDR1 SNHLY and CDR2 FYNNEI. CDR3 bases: TGTGCCAGCAGTAGCTACAGGGTGGCAGATACGCAGTATTTT. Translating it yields CASSSYRVADTQYF.

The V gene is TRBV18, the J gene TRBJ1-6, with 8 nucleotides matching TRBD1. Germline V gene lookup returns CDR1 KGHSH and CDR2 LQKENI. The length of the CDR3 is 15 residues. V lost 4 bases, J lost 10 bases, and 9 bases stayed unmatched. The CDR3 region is CASSLSGQGGSPLHF. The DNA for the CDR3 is TGTGCCAGCTCACTCTCCGGACAGGGAGGATCACCCCTCCACTTT.

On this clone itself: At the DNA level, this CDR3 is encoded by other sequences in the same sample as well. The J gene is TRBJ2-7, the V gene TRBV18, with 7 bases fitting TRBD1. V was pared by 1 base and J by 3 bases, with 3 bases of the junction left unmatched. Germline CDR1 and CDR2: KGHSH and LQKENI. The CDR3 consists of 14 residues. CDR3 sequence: CASSPRRDSYEQYF. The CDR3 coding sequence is TGTGCCAGCTCACCACGCAGGGACAGCTACGAGCAGTACTTC. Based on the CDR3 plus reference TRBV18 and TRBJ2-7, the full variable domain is NAGVMQNPRHLVRRRGQEARLRCSPMKGHSHVYWYRQLPEEGLKFMVYLQKENIIDESGMPKERFSAEFPKEGPSILRIQQVVRGDSAAYFCASSPRRDSYEQYFGPGTRLTVT.

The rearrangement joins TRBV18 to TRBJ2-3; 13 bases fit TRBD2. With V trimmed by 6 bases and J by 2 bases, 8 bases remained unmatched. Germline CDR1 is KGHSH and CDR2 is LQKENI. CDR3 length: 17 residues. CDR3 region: CASSPFGLAGDTDTQYF. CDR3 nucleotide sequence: TGTGCCAGCTCTCCATTCGGACTAGCGGGGGACACAGATACGCAGTATTTT.

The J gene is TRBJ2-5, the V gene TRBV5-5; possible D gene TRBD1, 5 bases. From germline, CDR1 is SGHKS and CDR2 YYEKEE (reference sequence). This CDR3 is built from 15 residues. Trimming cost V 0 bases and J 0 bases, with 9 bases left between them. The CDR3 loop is CASSLERTNQETQYF. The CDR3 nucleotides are TGTGCCAGCAGCTTGGAAAGGACAAACCAAGAGACCCAGTACTTC.

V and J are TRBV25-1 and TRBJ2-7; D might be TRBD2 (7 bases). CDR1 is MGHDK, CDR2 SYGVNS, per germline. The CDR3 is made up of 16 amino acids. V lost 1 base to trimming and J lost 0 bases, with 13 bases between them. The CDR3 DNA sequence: TGTGCCAGCAGTGAATTGGAGGGGGGGATCTCCTACGAGCAGTACTTC. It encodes CASSELEGGISYEQYF.

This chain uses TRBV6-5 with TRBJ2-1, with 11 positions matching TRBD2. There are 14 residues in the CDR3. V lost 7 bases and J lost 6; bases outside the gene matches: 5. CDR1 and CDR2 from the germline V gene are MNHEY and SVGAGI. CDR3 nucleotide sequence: TGTGCCAGCACCCTTAGCGGGGGGGCCAATGAGCAGTTCTTC. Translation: CASTLSGGANEQFF.

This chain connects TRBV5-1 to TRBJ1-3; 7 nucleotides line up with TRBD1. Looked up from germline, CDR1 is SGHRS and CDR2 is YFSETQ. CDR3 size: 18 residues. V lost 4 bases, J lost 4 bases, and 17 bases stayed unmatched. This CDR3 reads CASSPIGGTAARGNTIYF. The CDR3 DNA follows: TGCGCCAGCAGCCCGATTGGGGGGACAGCGGCTCGAGGAAACACCATATATTTT.

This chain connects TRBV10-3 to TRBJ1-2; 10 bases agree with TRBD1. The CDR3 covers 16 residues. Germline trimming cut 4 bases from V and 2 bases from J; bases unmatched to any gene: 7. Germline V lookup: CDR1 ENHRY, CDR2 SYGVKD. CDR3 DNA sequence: TGTGCCATCAGTGTGCACCCGGGACAGGGGAACTATGGCTACACCTTC. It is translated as CAISVHPGQGNYGYTF.

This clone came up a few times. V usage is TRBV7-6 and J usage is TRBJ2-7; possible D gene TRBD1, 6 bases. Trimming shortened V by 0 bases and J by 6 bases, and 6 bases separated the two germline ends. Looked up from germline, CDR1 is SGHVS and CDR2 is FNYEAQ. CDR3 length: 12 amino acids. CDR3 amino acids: CASSLATGEQYF. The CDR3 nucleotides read TGTGCCAGCAGCTTAGCGACAGGCGAGCAGTACTTC. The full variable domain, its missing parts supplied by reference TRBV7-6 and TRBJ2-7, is GAGVSQSPRYKVTKRGQDVALRCDPISGHVSLYWYRQALGQGPEFLTYFNYEAQQDKSGLPNDRFSAERPEGSISTLTIQRTEQRDSAMYRCASSLATGEQYFGPGTRLTVT.